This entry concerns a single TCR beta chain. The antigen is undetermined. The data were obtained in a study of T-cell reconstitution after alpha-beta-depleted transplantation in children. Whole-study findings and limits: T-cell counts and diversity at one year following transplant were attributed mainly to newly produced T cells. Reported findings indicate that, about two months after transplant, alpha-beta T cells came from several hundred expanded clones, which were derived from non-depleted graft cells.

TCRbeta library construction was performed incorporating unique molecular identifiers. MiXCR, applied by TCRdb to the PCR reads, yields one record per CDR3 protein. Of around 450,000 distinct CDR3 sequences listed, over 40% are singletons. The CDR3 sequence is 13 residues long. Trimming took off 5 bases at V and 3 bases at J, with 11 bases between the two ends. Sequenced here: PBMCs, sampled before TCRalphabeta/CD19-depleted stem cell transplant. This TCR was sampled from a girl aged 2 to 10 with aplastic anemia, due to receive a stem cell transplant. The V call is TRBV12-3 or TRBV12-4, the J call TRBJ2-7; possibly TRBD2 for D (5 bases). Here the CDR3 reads CASSRGLVYEQYF. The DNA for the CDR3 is TGTGCCAGCAGTCGAGGGCTAGTCTACGAGCAGTACTTC.